These 31 T cell receptor beta chains were all obtained from the same sample, sequenced in a study of human T cells and chemical hapten exposure. TCRdb reanalysed the RACE reads using MiXCR and keeps one entry per CDR3 protein. The sample contains 180,000 or so distinct CDR3 sequences, approximately 14% of which appear only once. Indicated time point: patch test 1, 2 weeks after DPC sensitization. Specified treatment: therapeutic diphenylcyclopropenone sensitization with weekly scalp DPC. The input for sequencing was whole blood, taken in connection with sensitization to the hapten diphenylcyclopropenone (DPC). These receptors came from a woman in her twenties or thirties with alopecia areata. Some clones in this sample may be carry-over from other donors' samples.

The rearrangement links TRBV12-3 or TRBV12-4 to TRBJ1-1, with TRBD1 identical over 8 bases. The CDR3 spans 15 residues. V shed 1 base, J shed 2 bases, and the junction held 3 bases outside the gene matches. CDR3 DNA sequence: TGTGCCAGCAGTTTAGTCAGGGGGCTTAACACTGAAGCTTTCTTT. It yields the protein CASSLVRGLNTEAFF.

This chain joins TRBV29-1 and TRBJ1-2; tentative D call: TRBD1 (5 bases). Trimming stripped 4 bases from V and 6 bases from J, with 12 bases between. This CDR3 has 12 residues. Germline assignment: CDR1 SQVTM and CDR2 ANQGSEA. Written as DNA, the CDR3 is TGCAGCGTTGGGGGAGGGGCGGATGGCTACACCTTC. This codes for CSVGGGADGYTF.

This clonotype was found once. Sequence at one end of the junction differs from germline and may be a read error. The V gene is TRBV2, the J gene TRBJ2-2; TRBD1 or TRBD2 may be the D gene (5 bases each). Per germline, CDR1 SNHLY and CDR2 FYNNEI. This CDR3 comprises 12 residues. DNA for the CDR3: TGTGTCAGCAGAGGGGACACCGGGGAGCTGTTTTTT. It codes for CVSRGDTGELFF.

This clonotype was counted between two and nine times. V is TRBV29-1 and J is TRBJ1-2; tentative D call: TRBD1 (6 bases). The germline V and J ends were trimmed by 4 bases and 2 bases, with 14 bases remaining between them. Germline V CDR1 and CDR2: SQVTM, ANQGSEA. This CDR3 spans 14 amino acids. CDR3 nucleotides: TGCAGCGTTGCGAAGGGGGAAGACAACTATGGCTACACCTTC. It yields the protein CSVAKGEDNYGYTF.

Written as DNA, the CDR3 is TGTGCCAGCAGCTTAGAGGCCATGGGCAATCAGCCCCAGCATTTT. Its protein product is CASSLEAMGNQPQHF. V is TRBV7-2 and J is TRBJ1-5; the D is unclear. V was pared by 1 base and J by 2 bases, with 9 bases between. The CDR3 spans 15 residues. Germline CDR1 is SGHTA and CDR2 is FQGNSA.

This clonotype was counted many times. This rearrangement joins TRBV18 to TRBJ1-1; tentatively, D is TRBD1 (5 bases). V lost 4 bases and J 5 bases, leaving 11 bases between the germline ends. CDR1 and CDR2 (germline): KGHSH, LQKENI. The CDR3 spans 13 residues. The CDR3 coding sequence is TGTGCCAGCTCACTGGAGGAGGGGACTGAAGCTTTCTTT. Amino acids: CASSLEEGTEAFF.

J is TRBJ2-7 and V is TRBV10-3, with D perhaps TRBD1 (5 bases). The germline V and J ends were trimmed by 5 bases and 7 bases, with 9 bases remaining between them. This CDR3 has 11 amino acids. CDR1 is ENHRY, CDR2 SYGVKD, per germline. This CDR3 reads CAISSQEEQYF. In DNA form, the CDR3 reads TGTGCCATCAGTTCACAGGAAGAGCAGTACTTC.

This clonotype was seen more than once but under ten times. The chain recombines TRBV12-5 with TRBJ2-7; D gene ambiguous. The germline V and J ends were trimmed by 1 base and 3 bases, with 10 bases remaining between them. Germline V gene sequence: CDR1 LGHNT, CDR2 FRNRAP. The CDR3 consists of 14 residues. Here the CDR3 reads CASGLGHGSYEQYF. Written as DNA, the CDR3 is TGTGCTAGTGGTTTGGGGCACGGTAGCTACGAGCAGTACTTC.

This clonotype occurred a few times. The genes are TRBV20-1 and TRBJ2-5, with 9 bases identical to TRBD2. Losses at the gene ends were 1 base for V and 5 bases for J; bases not matched to a gene: 5. This CDR3 region has 14 residues. Germline assignment: CDR1 DFQATT and CDR2 SNEGSKA (reference sequence). CDR3 sequence (DNA): TGCAGTGCTAGAGCTAGCGGGACTACTGAGACCCAGTACTTC. It yields the protein CSARASGTTETQYF.

This clonotype has only a few counts. This chain connects TRBV12-3 or TRBV12-4 to TRBJ2-1; TRBD2 aligns across 9 bases. The V gene end was trimmed by 7 bases and the J gene end by 2 bases; junction bases not matched to a gene: 9. The CDR3 contains 16 residues. CDR3 coding DNA: TGTGCCAGCACTTGGCGGGGGGGCTCGCCCTACAATGAGCAGTTCTTC. Translation gives CASTWRGGSPYNEQFF.

There are many counts of this clonotype. The V gene is TRBV12-5, the J gene TRBJ1-1; the D is unclear. The CDR3 sequence is 14 residues long. Germline loops: CDR1 LGHNT, CDR2 FRNRAP. With 4 bases removed from V and 3 bases from J, the gap between germline ends came to 12 bases. For the CDR3, the DNA is TGTGCTAGTGGTTATGGTCTAGGTGACACTGAAGCTTTCTTT. Encoded protein: CASGYGLGDTEAFF.

This rearrangement joins TRBV28 to TRBJ1-1; no clear D. The CDR3 contains 13 residues. Trimming took 5 bases from V and 3 from J, leaving 10 bases between them. The germline CDR1 and CDR2 sequences are MDHEN and SYDVKM. The CDR3 sequence is CASSPPLYTEAFF. CDR3 DNA sequence: TGTGCCAGCAGTCCACCGCTTTACACTGAAGCTTTCTTT.

This clonotype has a handful of counts. This sequence joins TRBV15 and TRBJ1-6; the match to TRBD1 covers 8 bases. The CDR3 covers 15 residues. V shed 1 base and J 10 bases; nucleotides not matched to a gene: 6. Germline values: CDR1 LNHNV, CDR2 YYDKDF (reference sequence). CDR3 sequence: CATSRGGQGTSPLHF. CDR3 nucleotide sequence: TGTGCCACCAGCAGAGGTGGACAGGGAACGTCACCCCTCCACTTT.

The V and J genes are TRBV7-8 and TRBJ2-1, with TRBD1 matching over 12 bases. This CDR3 spans 15 amino acids. In germline, CDR1 is SGHVS, CDR2 FQNEAQ. V lost 5 bases and J lost 5; bases outside the gene matches: 4. The CDR3 spells CASSVGTGGNNEQFF. In DNA form, the CDR3 reads TGTGCCAGCAGCGTCGGGACAGGGGGCAACAATGAGCAGTTCTTC.

The J gene is TRBJ2-1, the V gene TRBV27, with 9 bases that match TRBD2. V lost 2 bases and J lost 8; bases outside the gene matches: 7. CDR1 MNHEY and CDR2 SMNVEV come from the germline V gene (reference sequence). The CDR3 loop spans 15 amino acids. The CDR3 sequence: CASSLMPSGADEQFF. CDR3 sequence (DNA): TGTGCCAGCAGTTTAATGCCTAGCGGGGCCGATGAGCAGTTCTTC.

This clonotype was counted a few times. The J gene is TRBJ1-1, the V gene TRBV5-1; D is undetermined. Trimming pared 0 bases from V and 4 bases from J, leaving 10 bases between. The CDR3 covers 14 residues. Germline V lookup: CDR1 SGHRS, CDR2 YFSETQ. For the CDR3, the DNA is TGCGCCAGCAGCTTGGCAAACCCGGGCACTGAAGCTTTCTTT. Residues: CASSLANPGTEAFF.

This clonotype was seen a few times. This sequence joins TRBV6-2 or TRBV6-3 and TRBJ2-2; the match to TRBD2 covers 8 bases. V lost 2 bases and J lost 15; bases outside the gene matches: 20. The CDR3 covers 17 residues. Germline V gene lookup returns CDR1 MNHEY and CDR2 SVGEGT. Here the CDR3 reads CASSYGPRGGTNRLVFF. The CDR3 DNA follows: TGTGCCAGCAGTTACGGGCCTCGCGGGGGGACCAACCGGTTGGTGTTTTTT.

The rearrangement joins TRBV7-2 to TRBJ1-3; D call uncertain. The CDR3 spans 16 residues. V was trimmed by 2 bases and J by 0 bases, leaving 11 bases between them. Germline V gives CDR1 SGHTA, CDR2 FQGNSA. The CDR3 sequence: CASSLSPVSSGNTIYF. The CDR3, as DNA: TGTGCCAGCAGCTTATCGCCAGTTAGCTCTGGAAACACCATATATTTT.

The chain uses TRBV12-3 or TRBV12-4 and TRBJ2-6; D unresolved. The CDR3 runs 18 residues. The V end lost 3 bases, the J end lost 0 bases, and 15 bases lay between the germline ends. The CDR3, as DNA: TGTGCCAGCAGTTTTGCCCTCGGAAAAAACTCTGGGGCCAACGTCCTGACTTTC. Translation: CASSFALGKNSGANVLTF.

The chain uses TRBV9 and TRBJ2-5; 9 bases match TRBD1. Germline trimming cut 4 bases from V and 3 bases from J; bases unmatched to any gene: 4. Germline V lookup: CDR1 SGDLS, CDR2 YYNGEE. The CDR3 consists of 14 residues. The chain's CDR3 is CASSLRDREETQYF. CDR3 sequence (DNA): TGTGCCAGCAGCTTACGGGACAGGGAAGAGACCCAGTACTTC.

In this sample, this clonotype turned up many times. The chain recombines TRBV29-1 with TRBJ1-1; D remains ambiguous. Trimming stripped 5 bases from V and 0 bases from J, with 16 bases between. This CDR3 has 15 residues. CDR1 is SQVTM and CDR2 is ANQGSEA in the germline V gene. CDR3 residues: CSVQQDGIMNTEAFF. The CDR3, as DNA: TGCAGCGTTCAACAAGACGGAATTATGAACACTGAAGCTTTCTTT.

This clonotype was observed a few times. The J gene is TRBJ2-7, the V gene TRBV20-1, with D possibly TRBD2 on 6 matching bases. The CDR3 has 14 amino acids. The germline V gene has CDR1 DFQATT and CDR2 SNEGSKA (reference sequence). V lost 0 bases and J lost 3, with 12 bases in between. CDR3 sequence reads: CSAREGRGYYEQYF. The CDR3 DNA follows: TGCAGTGCTAGAGAAGGGCGGGGATACTACGAGCAGTACTTC.

V is TRBV29-1 and J is TRBJ1-2, with 7 bases identical to TRBD1. Germline loops: CDR1 SQVTM, CDR2 ANQGSEA. The CDR3 is 14 amino acids. J lost 1 base, V lost 6 bases, and 8 bases had no gene match. CDR3 protein: CSVDQTGINYGYTF. CDR3 DNA: TGCAGCGTGGACCAGACAGGGATTAACTATGGCTACACCTTC.

This clonotype has just a few counts. The rearrangement joins TRBV29-1 to TRBJ2-3; maybe TRBD2 (6 bases). Germline loops: CDR1 SQVTM, CDR2 ANQGSEA. CDR3 length equals 17 residues. In nucleotides, the CDR3 is TGCAGTACATCCGGGACGAGCACCTCCTTAGCGGAGGATACGCAGTATTTT. Translating it yields CSTSGTSTSLAEDTQYF.

This clonotype occurred a few times. The chain combines TRBV7-3 with TRBJ1-1, with TRBD1 as a possible D gene (6 bases). Germline values: CDR1 SGHTA, CDR2 FQGTGA. The CDR3 is made up of 14 amino acids. Between the trimmed V and J ends, which lost 1 base and 3 bases, there was a span of 9 bases. CDR3 sequence (DNA): TGTGCCAGCAGCTTAAAAGGGGGGTACACTGAAGCTTTCTTT. This translates into CASSLKGGYTEAFF.

V usage is TRBV19 and J usage is TRBJ2-2; D call uncertain. Germline CDR1 and CDR2: LNHDA and SQIVND (reference sequence). The CDR3 has 15 amino acids. V was pared by 6 bases and J by 0 bases, with 11 bases between. Here the CDR3 DNA reads TGTGCCAGTAGACGTCACGGCGCGAACACCGGGGAGCTGTTTTTT. It specifies CASRRHGANTGELFF.

This clonotype was detected ten times or more. The gene calls are TRBV7-2 and TRBJ2-1; 7 bases are a match to TRBD2. Germline lookup yields CDR1 SGHTA and CDR2 FQGNSA. The trim removed 7 bases at V and 7 bases at J, leaving 13 bases unmatched. The CDR3 is 15 residues long. CDR3 nucleotides: TGTGCCAGCACCCCTCTAGCGGCTCTATTTAATGAGCAGTTCTTC. Its translation: CASTPLAALFNEQFF.

As DNA, the CDR3 is TGTGCCATCAGTGTCCAGGCAGAGCTGTTTTTT. Residues: CAISVQAELFF. The chain couples TRBV10-3 to TRBJ2-2; D unresolved. CDR3 length equals 11 residues. Germline CDR1 ENHRY, CDR2 SYGVKD. V lost 4 bases and J 11 bases, leaving 8 bases between the germline ends.

This clonotype was counted a single time. A clone one base away is much larger, so this may be a read error. V gene TRBV20-1 combines with J gene TRBJ2-4, with D tentatively TRBD2 (5 bases). The CDR3 totals 14 residues. V lost 6 bases, J lost 2 bases, and 14 bases lay in between. Looked up from germline, CDR1 is DFQATT and CDR2 is SNEGSKA (reference sequence). CDR3 DNA: TGCAGTGCGAGGACGGGGTCAACCAAAAACATTCAGTACTTC. Translation gives CSARTGSTKNIQYF.

This chain uses TRBV4-3 with TRBJ2-7, with 7 bases identical to TRBD2. Germline V lookup: CDR1 LGHNA, CDR2 YSLEER. The CDR3 has 13 residues. Trimming cost V 2 bases and J 4 bases; bases outside gene matches: 2. CDR3 sequence (DNA): TGCGCCAGCAGCCAATTTAGCGGGTACGAGCAGTACTTC. The encoded protein is CASSQFSGYEQYF.

A single count supports this clonotype. V usage is TRBV6-1 and J usage is TRBJ2-7; D is possibly TRBD1 or TRBD2 (5 bases each). Germline V gene sequence: CDR1 MNHNS, CDR2 SASEGT. The V end was cut by 2 bases, the J end by 0 bases, with 8 bases between. The length of the CDR3 is 14 residues. CDR3 DNA sequence: TGTGCCAGCAGTGAATATGGGGGCTCCTACGAGCAGTACTTC. Translating gives CASSEYGGSYEQYF.